The 29 T cell receptor beta chains given below trace back to one sample, sequenced in a study of blood T cells in healthy people across ages. It was with a sample-barcoded 5' primer and a J-beta primer mix that a second PCR of about 6 to 12 cycles was run. Each CDR3 protein is one row after TCRdb ran MiXCR on the 5' RACE reads. Here the sample spans 1,800,000 or so distinct CDR3 sequences, roughly 43% being singletons. The sequencing input was blood. These receptors originate from a human donor in good health.

The chain joins TRBV7-2 to TRBJ2-1; maybe TRBD1 (5 bases). Germline assignment: CDR1 SGHTA and CDR2 FQGNSA. The CDR3 length is 17 residues. Deletions cut 5 bases from V and 10 bases from J, with 27 bases between. CDR3 loop: CASSPAAGHLWAYEQFF. The CDR3 region has the DNA TGTGCCAGCAGCCCCGCGGCAGGGCATCTCTGGGCCTACGAGCAGTTCTTC.

The V gene is TRBV5-1, the J gene TRBJ2-1, with 7 positions matching TRBD2. Germline values: CDR1 SGHRS, CDR2 YFSETQ. The CDR3 length is 15 residues. V lost 4 bases and J lost 8; bases outside the gene matches: 12. CDR3 sequence: CASSQRGRSVDEQFF. In DNA form, the CDR3 reads TGCGCCAGCAGCCAGCGGGGTAGATCTGTCGATGAGCAGTTCTTC.

This clonotype was seen many times. V is TRBV7-9 and J is TRBJ2-7; 7 nucleotides agree with TRBD2. The CDR3 spans 15 residues. Trimming removed 5 bases from V and 3 bases from J; junction bases left unmatched: 10. Per the germline V gene, CDR1 is SEHNR and CDR2 is FQNEAQ (reference sequence). CDR3: CASSRRGDGSYEQYF. In nucleotides, the CDR3 is TGTGCCAGCAGCCGACGGGGGGATGGGAGCTACGAGCAGTACTTC.

The chain couples TRBV11-2 to TRBJ2-3, with a possible D match to TRBD2 (7 bases). V dropped 5 bases and J dropped 2 bases, with 20 bases sitting between them. Germline values: CDR1 SGHAT, CDR2 FQNNGV. The length of the CDR3 is 17 residues. CDR3 residues: CASSPRGQAGATDTQYF. The CDR3 nucleotides read TGTGCCAGCAGCCCCCGGGGCCAGGCGGGGGCCACAGATACGCAGTATTTT.

The chain combines TRBV28 with TRBJ2-3; TRBD2 matches 10 bases. The CDR3 has 16 amino acids. CDR1 is MDHEN, CDR2 SYDVKM, per germline. V was clipped by 3 bases and J by 6 bases; unmatched bases: 9. CDR3 region: CASSFTSGAYTDTQYF. The CDR3 DNA reads as TGTGCCAGCAGTTTTACTAGCGGGGCGTACACTGATACGCAGTATTTT.

The chain combines TRBV15 with TRBJ1-4, with 9 positions matching TRBD1. The J segment lost 10 bases and the V segment lost 4 bases, leaving 19 bases of the junction unmatched. This CDR3 contains 18 residues. Looked up from germline, CDR1 is LNHNV and CDR2 is YYDKDF (reference sequence). DNA of the CDR3: TGTGCCACCAGCACCGACCCGGACAGGGGCGCGAACCAAATAAAACTGTTTTTT. This encodes CATSTDPDRGANQIKLFF.

The chain is built from TRBV7-3 and TRBJ1-6, with D maybe TRBD1 (6 bases). Germline assignment: CDR1 SGHTA and CDR2 FQGTGA. The CDR3 has 13 residues. With 8 bases removed from V and 10 bases from J, the gap between germline ends came to 15 bases. The CDR3 DNA follows: TGTGCCAGCGGCCTCCGGGACAAGTCACCCCTCCACTTT. Protein sequence: CASGLRDKSPLHF.

This clonotype was seen only a few times. The rearrangement uses TRBV7-2 and TRBJ2-7; no firm D call. The V end was cut by 5 bases, the J end by 2 bases, with 13 bases between. Germline CDR1 is SGHTA and CDR2 is FQGNSA. CDR3 length equals 14 residues. In DNA form, the CDR3 reads TGTGCCAGCAGCCGAGACGGCTCAGCCTACGAGCAGTACTTC. It specifies CASSRDGSAYEQYF.

This clonotype was counted between two and nine times. The genes are TRBV5-6 and TRBJ1-6; D is unclear. The CDR3 runs to 15 residues. The germline CDR1 and CDR2 sequences are SGHDT and YYEEEE. Trimming took off 2 bases at V and 6 bases at J, with 12 bases between the two ends. CDR3 bases: TGTGCCAGCAGCTTAAGAGTAGGGCGTAATTCACCCCTCCACTTT. Translated, it gives CASSLRVGRNSPLHF.

The chain combines TRBV6-2 or TRBV6-3 with TRBJ1-1; D is undetermined. The germline V and J ends were trimmed by 6 bases and 7 bases, with 9 bases remaining between them. Looked up from germline, CDR1 is MNHEY and CDR2 is SVGEGT. The CDR3 loop spans 11 amino acids. The chain's CDR3 is CASSSGNEAFF. The CDR3 DNA sequence: TGTGCCAGCAGCTCCGGAAATGAAGCTTTCTTT.

A few counts support this clonotype. The chain is built from TRBV29-1 and TRBJ2-7, with unresolved D. Germline values: CDR1 SQVTM, CDR2 ANQGSEA. This CDR3 comprises 11 residues. V was clipped by 5 bases and J by 5 bases, with 10 bases between them. The CDR3 loop reads CSVFLYDEQYF. DNA of the CDR3: TGCAGCGTTTTCCTTTATGACGAGCAGTACTTC.

The table lists this clonotype with a few counts. This chain connects TRBV5-1 to TRBJ2-7, with unresolved D. Germline V gene sequence: CDR1 SGHRS, CDR2 YFSETQ. The V and J ends lost 3 bases and 5 bases respectively, with 6 bases between them. The CDR3 sequence is 11 residues long. The CDR3 region is CASSSPHEQYF. The CDR3 region has the DNA TGCGCCAGCAGCTCACCACACGAGCAGTACTTC. Supplemented by reference TRBV5-1 and TRBJ2-7, the full variable domain reads KAGVTQTPRYLIKTRGQQVTLSCSPISGHRSVSWYQQTPGQGLQFLFEYFSETQRNKGNFPGRFSGRQFSNSRSEMNVSTLELGDSALYLCASSSPHEQYFGPGTRLTVT.

This chain links TRBV20-1 with TRBJ1-1, with D perhaps matching TRBD1 (5 bases). The CDR3 length is 14 residues. V was clipped by 3 bases and J by 4 bases, with 15 bases between them. The germline CDR1 and CDR2 sequences are DFQATT and SNEGSKA (reference sequence). The DNA for the CDR3 is TGCAGTGCTAGTTCCGGGGGTTCTGCCACTGAAGCTTTCTTT. This translates into CSASSGGSATEAFF.

The CDR3 is CASSQEYATNEKLFF. Here the CDR3 DNA reads TGTGCCAGCAGCCAAGAATACGCAACTAATGAAAAACTGTTTTTT. This chain links TRBV4-2 with TRBJ1-4; D unclear. CDR3 size: 15 residues. V lost 0 bases, J lost 0 bases, and 5 bases lay in between. Germline CDR1 LGHNA, CDR2 YNFKEQ.

In its sample, this clonotype was seen a few times. The rearrangement joins TRBV5-1 to TRBJ2-1, with D unresolved. V dropped 2 bases and J dropped 2 bases, with 11 bases sitting between them. This CDR3 region has 15 residues. Germline CDR1 SGHRS, CDR2 YFSETQ. CDR3 sequence (DNA): TGCGCCAGCAGCTTAATCTCTGGTGCCTACAATGAGCAGTTCTTC. Residues: CASSLISGAYNEQFF.

The chain recombines TRBV6-4 with TRBJ2-3, with a tentative D call TRBD2 (6 bases). The CDR3 extends over 13 amino acids. Germline assignment: CDR1 MRHNA and CDR2 SNTAGT. The germline V and J ends were trimmed by 4 bases and 8 bases, with 13 bases remaining between them. The CDR3 DNA follows: TGTGCCAGCAGTGGCGAGGTGGGGGGTACGCAGTATTTT. Translating gives CASSGEVGGTQYF.

This clonotype appeared once. The chain joins TRBV7-9 to TRBJ1-2; possibly TRBD1 for D (5 bases). Germline-derived CDR1 and CDR2 are SEHNR and FQNEAQ (reference sequence). The CDR3 length is 16 residues. Trimming removed 4 bases at V and 3 bases at J, with 18 bases between. This CDR3 reads CASSSVHRGNHYGYTF. Written as DNA, the CDR3 is TGTGCCAGCAGCTCCGTCCATAGGGGAAATCACTATGGCTACACCTTC.

This clonotype has at least ten counts. The chain is built from TRBV6-2 or TRBV6-3 and TRBJ2-7; the D is unclear. This CDR3 comprises 12 residues. V shed 5 bases and J shed 5 bases, with 10 bases lying between them. Germline V gene data show CDR1 as MNHEY and CDR2 as SVGEGT. CDR3 sequence (DNA): TGTGCCAGCAGTCCCCTTACTAACGAGCAGTACTTC. Residues: CASSPLTNEQYF.

This clonotype was seen only a few times. The chain joins TRBV5-1 to TRBJ1-2; D is unresolved. V dropped 4 bases and J dropped 8 bases, with 15 bases sitting between them. The CDR3 extends over 13 amino acids. Germline CDR1 SGHRS, CDR2 YFSETQ. The CDR3 spells CASSLGRVEGYTF. The DNA for the CDR3 is TGCGCCAGCAGCCTCGGACGGGTTGAGGGCTACACCTTC.

This clonotype has just one count. This chain connects TRBV5-4 to TRBJ2-4; D is undetermined. The CDR3 is 14 residues long. The V gene's germline CDR1 is SGHNT and CDR2 YYREEE (reference sequence). Trimming took 4 bases from V and 6 from J, leaving 14 bases between them. CDR3 protein: CASSPIASPNIQYF. For the CDR3, the DNA is TGTGCCAGCAGCCCAATCGCCTCCCCAAACATTCAGTACTTC.

This clonotype has more than one count but fewer than ten. The genes are TRBV2 and TRBJ1-4; a possible D gene is TRBD1 (5 bases). Trimming stripped 7 bases from V and 8 bases from J, with 14 bases between. CDR3 size: 13 residues. Germline V CDR1 and CDR2: SNHLY, FYNNEI. The CDR3 coding sequence is TGTGCCAGCACCATTCAGGGTGAGGAAAAACTGTTTTTT. Translated, it gives CASTIQGEEKLFF.

The rearrangement uses TRBV6-5 and TRBJ2-7, with 9 bases aligning to TRBD1. Per germline, CDR1 MNHEY and CDR2 SVGAGI. Trimming at V came to 7 bases and at J to 6 bases, leaving 7 bases not matched to a gene. The CDR3 is 13 amino acids. CDR3 DNA sequence: TGTGCCAGCAACCCGGGACAGGGATCCGAGCAGTACTTC. This sequence encodes CASNPGQGSEQYF.

The V and J genes are TRBV5-1 and TRBJ1-1, with a weak D call TRBD1 (5 bases). Trimming pared 0 bases from V and 0 bases from J, leaving 15 bases between. This CDR3 has 17 residues. CDR1 and CDR2 from the germline V gene are SGHRS and YFSETQ. DNA of the CDR3: TGCGCCAGCAGCTTGGGCCGGCAGGGACCTATGAACACTGAAGCTTTCTTT. This encodes CASSLGRQGPMNTEAFF.

This clonotype has just a few counts. This sequence joins TRBV7-2 and TRBJ1-1, with D possibly matching TRBD1 (5 bases). The germline V and J ends were trimmed by 1 base and 3 bases, with 12 bases remaining between them. The CDR3 is made up of 15 amino acids. The germline V gene encodes CDR1 SGHTA and CDR2 FQGNSA. CDR3 amino acids: CASSLVSGGDTEAFF. The CDR3 coding sequence is TGTGCCAGCAGCTTAGTTTCGGGGGGTGACACTGAAGCTTTCTTT.

This clonotype has more than one count but fewer than ten. The chain employs TRBV29-1 and TRBJ1-1, with D possibly being TRBD1 (5 bases). The CDR3 is 13 amino acids. Germline loops: CDR1 SQVTM, CDR2 ANQGSEA. Trimming removed 4 bases at V and 2 bases at J, with 11 bases between. In nucleotides, the CDR3 is TGCAGCGTTGGACAGATTTCAAACACTGAAGCTTTCTTT. It codes for CSVGQISNTEAFF. Variable domain in full (rest from reference TRBV29-1 and TRBJ1-1): SAVISQKPSRDICQRGTSLTIQCQVDSQVTMMFWYRQQPGQSLTLIATANQGSEATYESGFVIDKFPISRPNLTFSTLTVSNMSPEDSSIYLCSVGQISNTEAFFGQGTRLTVV.

The chain joins TRBV4-3 to TRBJ2-1; D is perhaps TRBD1 (5 bases). The V gene lost 1 base and the J gene lost 8 bases, with 12 bases spanning the gap. Germline V gene sequence: CDR1 LGHNA, CDR2 YSLEER. The CDR3 loop spans 14 amino acids. This CDR3 is CASSQGFQGDEQFF. CDR3 in DNA: TGCGCCAGCAGCCAAGGATTTCAGGGTGATGAGCAGTTCTTC.

The gene calls are TRBV7-9 and TRBJ1-3; D not resolved. The CDR3 runs 15 residues. Germline loops: CDR1 SEHNR, CDR2 FQNEAQ (reference sequence). V lost 2 bases to trimming and J lost 0 bases, with 8 bases between them. CDR3 in amino acids: CASSLTTSSGNTIYF. DNA of the CDR3: TGTGCCAGCAGCTTAACCACAAGCTCTGGAAACACCATATATTTT.

This chain links TRBV12-3 or TRBV12-4 with TRBJ1-2; TRBD1 is a possible D gene (5 bases). Trimming removed 8 bases from V and 5 bases from J, with 18 bases in between. The CDR3 spans 14 residues. In DNA, the CDR3 is TGTGCCAGCTCGGTGGGACGGATCTCTTATGGCTACACCTTC. It codes for CASSVGRISYGYTF.

V gene TRBV20-1 combines with J gene TRBJ2-7; D perhaps matches TRBD1 (5 bases). The J call could be wrong; TRBJ2-5 is a better fit for the DNA end. There are 15 residues in the CDR3. The germline gives CDR1 DFQATT, CDR2 SNEGSKA (reference sequence). Here the CDR3 reads CSARDGIRVGETQYF. CDR3 DNA sequence: TGCAGTGCTAGAGATGGCATCAGGGTAGGGGAGACCCAGTACTTC.